This T cell receptor beta chain was found in a study of cytomegalovirus exposure and HLA in healthy donors. Findings of the study overall: TRBV6-2, TRBV6-3 and some other V segments were unresolvable in 87-base-pair reads. A classifier reportedly called cytomegalovirus status with high sensitivity and specificity.

Vbeta (60) and Jbeta (13) primers were used in the PCR. TCRdb keeps only in-frame clones here, not all; method: immunoSEQ multiplex PCR. The repertoire holds 130,000 or so clones, around 73% seen once, with approximately 1.4% in the top ten. The germline CDR1 and CDR2 sequences are SGHVS and FNYEAQ. V lost 1 base, J lost 6 bases, and 3 bases stayed unmatched. The CDR3 extends over 16 amino acids. As to this clone: The antigen is not known.

The sequence came from a female donor in good health and CMV-seronegative. This chain connects TRBV7-6 to TRBJ2-2, with 12 bases that match TRBD2. Sample: PBMCs. The CDR3 sequence: CASSLVTSGSPGELFF. For the CDR3, the DNA is TGTGCCAGCAGCTTAGTGACTAGCGGGAGCCCCGGGGAGCTGTTTTTT.